This T cell receptor beta chain was identified in a study of beta chain features in type 1 diabetes. General observations from the study: Across all four CD4+ subsets, people with type 1 diabetes showed modestly shorter TCRB CDR3s. Equally in patients and controls, PCR might preferentially amplify shorter templates. Overrepresentation of cells with high TCR expression could result from cDNA sequencing. Patients showed naive, central memory and Treg TCRB repertoires that appeared more similar than those of healthy donors.

The CDR3 spans 15 residues. Germline V gene data show CDR1 as SNHLY and CDR2 as FYNNEI. Trimming shortened V by 7 bases and J by 4 bases, and 18 bases separated the two germline ends. This clone appeared a few times. Its antigen is not known. The isolated RNA, all of it, was reverse transcribed, so expressed TCRB transcripts were what got sequenced. Sequencing was performed with immunoSEQ multiplex PCR; in TCRdb, only in-frame clones are kept and a portion is missing. Here the sample spans 400,000 to 600,000 clones, approximately 30% being singletons. Sequenced: naive CD4+ T cells from blood. The chain has TRBV2 and TRBJ2-3; D is possibly TRBD1 or TRBD2 (5 bases each). This clonotype originated in a man between 18 and 35 years old in good health. The DNA for the CDR3 is TGTGCCAGCACCCCGGGACCGGCGCCCGCAGATACGCAGTATTTT. Its translation: CASTPGPAPADTQYF.